This entry lists 12 T cell receptor beta chains sequenced from one sample in a study of T cells in Graves' hyperthyroidism and ophthalmopathy. The TCR beta CDR3 regions underwent amplification using RNA transcripts as the source. Initially, a first-round RT-PCR of the TCR CDR3 employed the HTBI primer set. TCRdb passed the multiplex PCR reads through MiXCR, listing each CDR3 protein once. In the table there are approximately 530,000 distinct CDR3 sequences, about 20% of which are singletons. Sequenced sample: blood. The receptors were gathered from a man aged 35-49 years with Graves' ophthalmopathy.

This clonotype came up a few times. The chain joins TRBV6-2 or TRBV6-3 to TRBJ2-7; no definite D call. The CDR3 loop spans 14 amino acids. Trimming cost V 0 bases and J 2 bases, with 8 bases left between them. Germline V gives CDR1 MNHEY, CDR2 SVGEGT. CDR3 coding DNA: TGTGCCAGCAGTTACTCGATAGACGCCTACGAGCAGTACTTC. Its translation: CASSYSIDAYEQYF.

The table lists this clonotype with a few counts. The gene calls are TRBV7-8 and TRBJ1-1; possibly TRBD1 for D (6 bases). The CDR3 covers 14 residues. Trimming cost V 5 bases and J 6 bases, with 16 bases left between them. Germline V gives CDR1 SGHVS, CDR2 FQNEAQ. DNA of the CDR3: TGTGCCAGCAGCCCAGAGACAGGCCAAGCTGAAGCTTTCTTT. Translated: CASSPETGQAEAFF.

Ten or more counts support this clonotype. V usage is TRBV5-1 and J usage is TRBJ1-6; D remains unclear. V lost 1 base and J lost 13, with 9 bases in between. This CDR3 region has 12 residues. CDR1 SGHRS and CDR2 YFSETQ come from the germline V gene. The CDR3 loop is CASSLLAGPLHF. The DNA of the CDR3 is TGCGCCAGCAGCTTGCTGGCGGGGCCCCTCCACTTT.

The V and J genes are TRBV6-1 and TRBJ1-6, with D possibly being TRBD1 (5 bases). There are 14 residues in the CDR3. The V gene's germline CDR1 is MNHNS and CDR2 SASEGT. Deletions cut 4 bases from V and 10 bases from J, with 14 bases between. CDR3 protein: CASSGRQGRSPLHF. For the CDR3, the DNA is TGTGCCAGCAGTGGTCGGCAGGGCCGGTCACCCCTCCACTTT.

This clonotype has a handful of counts. The rearrangement joins TRBV5-1 to TRBJ1-4; TRBD1 agrees at 9 bases. V lost 4 bases and J lost 8; bases outside the gene matches: 6. CDR1 is SGHRS and CDR2 is YFSETQ in the germline V gene. The CDR3 sequence is 14 residues long. The CDR3 nucleotides are TGCGCCAGCAGCCGGGGGACAGGGCAAGAAAAACTGTTTTTT. Amino acid sequence: CASSRGTGQEKLFF.

The gene calls are TRBV30 and TRBJ1-1, with a possible D match to TRBD1 (5 bases). Germline CDR1 GTSNPN, CDR2 SVGIG (reference sequence). Between the trimmed V and J ends, which lost 0 bases and 11 bases, there was a span of 16 bases. This CDR3 comprises 13 residues. The chain's CDR3 is CAWSVAGLGVAFF. CDR3 DNA sequence: TGTGCCTGGAGTGTAGCCGGGCTAGGGGTGGCTTTCTTT.

This clonotype was counted between two and nine times. The rearrangement joins TRBV2 to TRBJ2-5, with 9 positions matching TRBD2. Germline V gives CDR1 SNHLY, CDR2 FYNNEI. The CDR3 is 13 amino acids. Trimming at V came to 8 bases and at J to 11 bases, leaving 12 bases not matched to a gene. CDR3 loop: CASVEREASQQYF. The CDR3 DNA reads TGTGCCAGCGTAGAGCGGGAGGCTTCCCAACAGTACTTC.

The rearrangement uses TRBV12-5 and TRBJ2-2; D tentatively fits TRBD1 or TRBD2 (5 bases each). Germline assignment: CDR1 LGHNT and CDR2 FRNRAP. CDR3 size: 18 residues. Trimming stripped 0 bases from V and 2 bases from J, with 16 bases between. CDR3 amino acids: CASGLVTGRAFNTGELFF. As DNA, the CDR3 is TGTGCTAGTGGTTTGGTGACGGGACGAGCCTTCAACACCGGGGAGCTGTTTTTT. Variable domain in full (rest from reference TRBV12-5 and TRBJ2-2): DARVTQTPRHKVTEMGQEVTMRCQPILGHNTVFWYRQTMMQGLELLAYFRNRAPLDDSGMPKDRFSAEMPDATLATLKIQPSEPRDSAVYFCASGLVTGRAFNTGELFFGEGSRLTVL.

At least ten counts were recorded for this clonotype. CDR3 protein: CSARVMGLGNNEQFF. CDR3 nucleotide sequence: TGCAGTGCTAGAGTGATGGGACTGGGGAACAATGAGCAGTTCTTC. The V gene is TRBV20-1, the J gene TRBJ2-1; possible D gene TRBD2, 6 bases. The germline V gene encodes CDR1 DFQATT and CDR2 SNEGSKA (reference sequence). Trimming removed 1 base at V and 5 bases at J, with 15 bases between. This CDR3 is 15 amino acids long.

This clonotype has a count of ten or more. The chain combines TRBV7-6 with TRBJ2-3, with D unresolved. Trimming removed 0 bases at V and 5 bases at J, with 12 bases between. CDR3 length equals 15 residues. Germline-derived CDR1 and CDR2 are SGHVS and FNYEAQ. The CDR3 bases are TGTGCCAGCAGCTTAGCCCTGGAATCGGAAGATACGCAGTATTTT. Its protein is CASSLALESEDTQYF.

This clonotype was found many times. The rearrangement joins TRBV27 to TRBJ2-7; D is unresolved. Looked up from germline, CDR1 is MNHEY and CDR2 is SMNVEV (reference sequence). The CDR3 runs 17 residues. V dropped 5 bases and J dropped 2 bases, with 22 bases sitting between them. CDR3 sequence reads: CASSPSWGTSPTYEQYF. In DNA form, the CDR3 reads TGTGCCAGCAGTCCCTCTTGGGGAACGTCTCCTACCTACGAGCAGTACTTC.

The gene calls are TRBV6-2 or TRBV6-3 and TRBJ2-5, with TRBD1 matching over 9 bases. The V and J ends lost 7 bases and 4 bases, in that order; junction bases with no gene match: 10. This CDR3 comprises 15 residues. The germline V gene encodes CDR1 MNHEY and CDR2 SVGEGT. The CDR3 region is CASTEGPDRGETQYF. CDR3 bases: TGTGCCAGCACGGAGGGTCCGGACAGGGGAGAGACCCAGTACTTC.